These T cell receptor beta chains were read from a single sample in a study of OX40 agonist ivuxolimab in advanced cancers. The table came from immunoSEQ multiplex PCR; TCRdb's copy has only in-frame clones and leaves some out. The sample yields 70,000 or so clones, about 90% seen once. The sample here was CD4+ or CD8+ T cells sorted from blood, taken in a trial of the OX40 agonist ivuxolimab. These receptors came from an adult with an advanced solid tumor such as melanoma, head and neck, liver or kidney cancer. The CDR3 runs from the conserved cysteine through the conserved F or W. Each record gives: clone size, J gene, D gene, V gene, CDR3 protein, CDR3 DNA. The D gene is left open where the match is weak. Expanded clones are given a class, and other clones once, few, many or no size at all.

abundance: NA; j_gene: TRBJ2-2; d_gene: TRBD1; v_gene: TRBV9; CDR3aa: CASSAKQGLVTGELFF; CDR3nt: TGTGCCAGCAGCGCAAAACAGGGGCTTGTCACCGGGGAGCTGTTTTTT
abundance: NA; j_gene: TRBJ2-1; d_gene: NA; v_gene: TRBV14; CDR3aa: CASSYRGNEQFF; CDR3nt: TGTGCCAGCAGCTATAGAGGCAATGAGCAGTTCTTC
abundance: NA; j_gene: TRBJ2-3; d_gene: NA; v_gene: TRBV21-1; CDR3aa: CASSSRTGANTQYF; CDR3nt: TGTGCCAGCAGCTCCCGGACAGGGGCAAATACGCAGTATTTT
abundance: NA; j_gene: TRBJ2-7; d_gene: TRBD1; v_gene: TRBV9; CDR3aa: CASSVGTGPYEQYF; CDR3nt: TGTGCCAGCAGCGTAGGGACAGGGCCCTACGAGCAGTACTTC
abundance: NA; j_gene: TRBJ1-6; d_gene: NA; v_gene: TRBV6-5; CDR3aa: CASSYQGPDSPLHF; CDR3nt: TGTGCCAGCAGTTACCAGGGTCCGGATTCACCCCTCCACTTT
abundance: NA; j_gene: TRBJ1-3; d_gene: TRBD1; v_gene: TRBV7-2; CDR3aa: CASSLDRGTGNTIYF; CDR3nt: TGTGCCAGCAGTTTAGACAGGGGCACCGGAAACACCATATATTTT
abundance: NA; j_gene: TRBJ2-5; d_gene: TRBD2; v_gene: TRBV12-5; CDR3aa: CASGLVTALAGGPWETQYF; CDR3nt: TGTGCTAGTGGTTTGGTGACGGCACTAGCGGGGGGGCCATGGGAGACCCAGTACTTC
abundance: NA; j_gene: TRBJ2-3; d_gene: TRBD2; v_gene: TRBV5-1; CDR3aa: CASSLYAGGTDTQYF; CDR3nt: TGCGCCAGCAGCTTGTACGCGGGGGGGACAGATACGCAGTATTTT
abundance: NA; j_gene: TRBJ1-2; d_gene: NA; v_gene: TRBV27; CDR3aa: CASSLSGGDYGYTF; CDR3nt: TGTGCCAGCAGCCTATCAGGTGGGGACTATGGCTACACCTTC
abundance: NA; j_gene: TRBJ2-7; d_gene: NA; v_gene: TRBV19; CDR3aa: CASSIGQLTYEQYF; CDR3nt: TGTGCCAGTAGTATCGGGCAGCTTACCTACGAGCAGTACTTC
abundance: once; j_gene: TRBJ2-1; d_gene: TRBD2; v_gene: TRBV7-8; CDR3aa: CASSLGLAGGHYNEQFF; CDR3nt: TGTGCCAGCAGCTTGGGACTAGCGGGGGGCCACTACAATGAGCAGTTCTTC
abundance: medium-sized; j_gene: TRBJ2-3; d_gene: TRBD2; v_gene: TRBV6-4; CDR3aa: CASSEVGGAADTQYF; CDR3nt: TGTGCCAGCAGTGAAGTCGGGGGGGCCGCAGATACGCAGTATTTT
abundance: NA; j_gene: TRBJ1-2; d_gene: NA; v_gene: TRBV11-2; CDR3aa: CASSLGDSYTF; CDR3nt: TGTGCCAGCAGCTTAGGCGACAGCTACACCTTC
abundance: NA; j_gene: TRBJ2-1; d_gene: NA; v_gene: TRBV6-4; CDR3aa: CASSDRQGGARDEQFF; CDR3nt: TGTGCCAGCAGTGACCGGCAGGGGGGGGCGCGGGATGAGCAGTTCTTC
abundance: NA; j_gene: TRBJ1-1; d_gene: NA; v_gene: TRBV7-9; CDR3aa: CATETWDPLGAPEAFF; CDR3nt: TGTGCCACCGAAACTTGGGACCCCCTGGGGGCGCCTGAAGCTTTCTTT
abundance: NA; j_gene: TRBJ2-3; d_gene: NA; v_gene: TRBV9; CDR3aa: CASSLISTDTQYF; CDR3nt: TGTGCCAGCAGCCTAATTAGCACAGATACGCAGTATTTT
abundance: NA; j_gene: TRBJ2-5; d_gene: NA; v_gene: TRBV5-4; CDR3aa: CASSLTGDETQYF; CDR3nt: TGTGCCAGCAGTCTAACGGGGGACGAGACCCAGTACTTC
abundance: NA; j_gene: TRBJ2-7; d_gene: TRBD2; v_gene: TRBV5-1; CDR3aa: CASSSPILTSGGAHEQYF; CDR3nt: TGCGCCAGCAGCTCACCTATACTAACTAGCGGGGGGGCCCACGAGCAGTACTTC
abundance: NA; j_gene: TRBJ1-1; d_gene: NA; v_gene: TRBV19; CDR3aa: CASILAPGMNTEAFF; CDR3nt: TGTGCCAGTATCCTGGCCCCTGGCATGAACACTGAAGCTTTCTTT
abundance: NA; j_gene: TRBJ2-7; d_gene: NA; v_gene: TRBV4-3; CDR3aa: CASGRSSYEQYF; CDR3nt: TGCGCCAGCGGGAGGAGCTCCTACGAGCAGTACTTC
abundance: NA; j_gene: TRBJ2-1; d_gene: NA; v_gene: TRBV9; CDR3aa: CASSVDNEQFF; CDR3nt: TGTGCCAGCAGCGTAGATAATGAGCAGTTCTTC
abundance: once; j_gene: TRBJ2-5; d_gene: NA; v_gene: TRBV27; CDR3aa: CASSLVGGDGLEAQYF; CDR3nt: TGTGCCAGCAGTTTGGTTGGAGGGGACGGGCTTGAAGCCCAGTACTTC
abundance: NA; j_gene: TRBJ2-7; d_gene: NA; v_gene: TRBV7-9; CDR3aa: CASSPTTSSYEQYF; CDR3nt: TGTGCCAGCAGCCCGACTACCTCCTCCTACGAGCAGTACTTC
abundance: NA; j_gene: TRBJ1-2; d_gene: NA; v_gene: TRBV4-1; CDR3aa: CASSQVKGEVYGYTF; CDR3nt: TGCGCCAGCAGCCAAGTAAAAGGAGAGGTCTATGGCTACACCTTC
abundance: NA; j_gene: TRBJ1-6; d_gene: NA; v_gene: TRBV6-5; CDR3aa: CASSYQEYSPLHF; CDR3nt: TGTGCCAGCAGTTACCAGGAATATTCACCCCTCCACTTT
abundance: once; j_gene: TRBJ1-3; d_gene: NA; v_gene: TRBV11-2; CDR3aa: CASRVVGGAGNTIYF; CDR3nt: TGTGCCAGCAGGGTAGTCGGGGGGGCTGGAAACACCATATATTTT
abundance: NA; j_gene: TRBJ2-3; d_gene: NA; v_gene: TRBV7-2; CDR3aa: CASRDRAPLNPDTQYF; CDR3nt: TGTGCCAGCAGGGACCGGGCCCCACTAAACCCAGATACGCAGTATTTT
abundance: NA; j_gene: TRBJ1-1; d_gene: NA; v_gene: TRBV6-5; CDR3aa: CASRPRGEFTEAFF; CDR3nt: TGTGCCAGCAGGCCCAGGGGAGAATTCACTGAAGCTTTCTTT
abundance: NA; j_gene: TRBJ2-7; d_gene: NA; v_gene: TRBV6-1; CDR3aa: CASSVGRTLTYEQYF; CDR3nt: TGTGCCAGCAGTGTCGGACGCACTCTGACTTACGAGCAGTACTTC
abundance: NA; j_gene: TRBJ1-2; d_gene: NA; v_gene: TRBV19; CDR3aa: CASSMEIQGHYGYTF; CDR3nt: TGTGCCAGTAGTATGGAGATACAGGGTCACTATGGCTACACCTTC
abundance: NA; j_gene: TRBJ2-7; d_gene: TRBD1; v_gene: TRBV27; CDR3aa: CASSLGAGGTYEQYF; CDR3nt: TGTGCCAGCAGTTTGGGGGCAGGGGGTACCTACGAGCAGTACTTC
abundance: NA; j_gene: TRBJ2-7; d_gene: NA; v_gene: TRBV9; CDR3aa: CASSGVGGSYEQYF; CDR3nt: TGTGCCAGCAGCGGGGTCGGAGGCTCCTACGAGCAGTACTTC
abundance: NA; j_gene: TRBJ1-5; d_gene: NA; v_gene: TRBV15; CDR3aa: CATSETGRGNQPQHF; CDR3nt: TGTGCCACCAGCGAAACAGGGAGGGGCAATCAGCCCCAGCATTTT
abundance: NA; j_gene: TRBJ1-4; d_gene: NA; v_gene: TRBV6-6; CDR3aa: CASSTFGTTNEKLFF; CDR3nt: TGTGCCAGCTCTACTTTCGGTACAACTAATGAAAAACTGTTTTTT
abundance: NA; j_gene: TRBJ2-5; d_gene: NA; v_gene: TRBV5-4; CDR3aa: CASSLAVITHGQETQYF; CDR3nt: TGTGCCAGCAGCTTGGCCGTCATAACTCACGGCCAAGAGACCCAGTACTTC
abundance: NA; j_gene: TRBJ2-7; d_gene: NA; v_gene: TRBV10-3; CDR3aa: CATKQAYEQYF; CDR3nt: TGTGCCACGAAACAGGCCTACGAGCAGTACTTC
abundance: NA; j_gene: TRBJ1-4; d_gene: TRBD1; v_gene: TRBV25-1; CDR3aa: CASSESGRGQGDEKLFF; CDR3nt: TGTGCCAGCAGTGAATCGGGCAGGGGGCAAGGTGATGAAAAACTGTTTTTT
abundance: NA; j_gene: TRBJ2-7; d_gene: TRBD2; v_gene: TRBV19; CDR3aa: CASSPSGGAYEQYF; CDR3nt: TGTGCCAGTTCCCCTAGCGGGGGGGCCTACGAGCAGTACTTC
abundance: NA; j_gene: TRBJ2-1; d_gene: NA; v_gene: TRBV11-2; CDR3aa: CASSSPGWGEQFF; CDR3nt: TGTGCCAGCAGCTCACCTGGCTGGGGTGAGCAGTTCTTC
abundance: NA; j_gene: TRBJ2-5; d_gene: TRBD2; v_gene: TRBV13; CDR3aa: CASSTRSAGDPWTQYF; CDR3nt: TGTGCCAGCAGCACCAGGTCGGCGGGGGACCCTTGGACCCAGTACTTC
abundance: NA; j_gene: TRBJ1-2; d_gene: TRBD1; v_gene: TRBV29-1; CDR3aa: CSVEYRGESNYGYTF; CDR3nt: TGCAGCGTTGAGTACAGGGGGGAGAGTAACTATGGCTACACCTTC
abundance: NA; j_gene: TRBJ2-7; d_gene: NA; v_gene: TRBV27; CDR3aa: CASSFGPDNQYF; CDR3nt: TGTGCCAGCAGTTTCGGACCGGATAATCAGTACTTC
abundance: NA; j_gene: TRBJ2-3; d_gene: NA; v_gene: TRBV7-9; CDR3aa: CASSRAPASTDTQYF; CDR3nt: TGTGCCAGCAGCCGGGCGCCGGCTAGCACAGATACGCAGTATTTT
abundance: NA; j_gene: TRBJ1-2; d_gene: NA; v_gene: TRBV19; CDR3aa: CASKPEKTAEKANYGYTF; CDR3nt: TGTGCCAGCAAGCCCGAAAAAACGGCAGAAAAAGCTAACTATGGCTACACCTTC
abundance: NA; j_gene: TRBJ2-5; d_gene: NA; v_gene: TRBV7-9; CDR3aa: CASSPFAGEETQYF; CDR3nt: TGTGCCAGCAGCCCCTTCGCGGGCGAGGAGACCCAGTACTTC
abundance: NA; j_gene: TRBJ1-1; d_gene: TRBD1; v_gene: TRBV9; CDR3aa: CASSARTGGPQHEAFF; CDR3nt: TGTGCCAGCAGCGCCCGGACAGGGGGGCCCCAACATGAAGCTTTCTTT
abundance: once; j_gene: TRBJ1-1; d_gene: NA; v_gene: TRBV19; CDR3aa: CAARHRLAGEAFF; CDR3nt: TGTGCCGCCCGCCATCGCCTGGCAGGTGAAGCTTTCTTT
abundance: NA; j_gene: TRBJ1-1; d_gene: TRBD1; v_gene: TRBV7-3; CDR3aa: CASSPLGQGYTEAFF; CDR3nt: TGTGCCAGCAGCCCGTTGGGACAGGGATACACTGAAGCTTTCTTT
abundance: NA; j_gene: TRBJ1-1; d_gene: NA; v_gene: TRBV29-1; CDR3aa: CSVITLGQTEAFF; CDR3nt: TGCAGCGTTATAACTCTAGGACAGACCGAAGCTTTCTTT
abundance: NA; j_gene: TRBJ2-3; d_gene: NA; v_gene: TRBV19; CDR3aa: CASTPGFGGADTQYF; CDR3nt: TGTGCCAGTACCCCCGGGTTTGGTGGGGCAGATACGCAGTATTTT
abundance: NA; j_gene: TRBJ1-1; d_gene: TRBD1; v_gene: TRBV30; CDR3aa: CAWSEGGGTGAFF; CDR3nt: TGTGCCTGGAGTGAGGGCGGGGGGACAGGTGCTTTCTTT
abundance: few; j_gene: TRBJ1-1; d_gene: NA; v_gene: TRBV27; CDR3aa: CASSPRTANEAFF; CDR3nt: TGTGCCAGCAGTCCTCGGACAGCTAATGAAGCTTTCTTT
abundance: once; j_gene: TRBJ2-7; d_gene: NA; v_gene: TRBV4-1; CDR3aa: CASSQAGSPAAEQYF; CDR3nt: TGCGCCAGCAGCCAAGCAGGGTCCCCCGCTGCCGAGCAGTACTTC
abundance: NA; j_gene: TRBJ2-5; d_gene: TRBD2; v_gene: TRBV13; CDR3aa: CASSHSGGSGQETQYF; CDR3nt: TGTGCCAGCAGTCATAGCGGGGGGTCGGGCCAAGAGACCCAGTACTTC
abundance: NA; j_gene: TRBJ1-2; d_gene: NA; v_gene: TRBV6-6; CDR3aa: CASSYAGGYGYTF; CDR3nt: TGTGCCAGCAGTTACGCGGGAGGCTATGGCTACACCTTC